The entry below gives a single T cell receptor (beta chain) sequence along with its context. V shed 6 bases and J 1 base; nucleotides not matched to a gene: 11. The CDR3 length is 15 residues. CDR1 is SQVTM and CDR2 is ANQGSEA in the germline V gene. The entry originates in a study of blood T cell repertoires in COVID-19. TCRdb's table, derived via immunoSEQ multiplex PCR, lists solely in-frame clones and lacks some. The sample lists 70,000 to 90,000 clones, about 86% seen once, with less than 8.5% in the top ten. This rearrangement joins TRBV29-1 to TRBJ1-1, with 7 bases matching TRBD1. What was sequenced was peripheral blood. This sequence originates from a man between 60 and 75 years old with acute or convalescent COVID-19. The CDR3 here is CSVAGTGQRNTEAFF. CDR3 nucleotide sequence: TGCAGCGTAGCCGGGACGGGACAGAGGAACACTGAAGCTTTCTTT.